The T cell receptor (beta chain) described here comes from a study of T cells in Graves' hyperthyroidism and ophthalmopathy. On the study more broadly: Before any treatment, at initial diagnosis, peripheral blood was collected. Whole-study results and caveats: In simple terms, a model built on 13 V-J features told ophthalmopathy apart from stable hyperthyroidism.

Germline V CDR1 and CDR2: KGHDR, SFDVKD. CDR3 length: 14 residues. A note on this clonotype: Its antigen is not identified. A read error may explain this, as a much larger clone is one base away.

Amplification targeted TCR beta CDR3 regions from RNA transcripts. When the TCR CDR3 underwent first-round RT-PCR, the HTBI primer set was used. TCRdb called the multiplex PCR reads again in MiXCR, with one record for every CDR3 protein. Of roughly 380,000 distinct CDR3 sequences listed, around 14% are singletons. J is TRBJ2-1 and V is TRBV24-1; 8 bases line up with TRBD2. Material for sequencing was blood. The receptor's source is an older woman with Graves' hyperthyroidism. As DNA, the CDR3 is TGTGCCACCAGTGGTGCGGGGGGAAACAATGAGCGGTTCTTC. It translates to CATSGAGGNNERFF.